This T cell receptor (beta chain) was retrieved from a study of blood T cells in healthy people across ages. Using a J-beta primer mix together with a sample-barcoded 5' primer, a second PCR was run for about 7 to 12 cycles. MiXCR, run by TCRdb on the 5' RACE reads, gives a single entry per CDR3 protein. This sample carries around 650,000 distinct CDR3 sequences, 40% to 50% of them seen once, and the ten largest clones take 25% to 35%. Deletions cut 3 bases from V and 5 bases from J, with 16 bases between. The CDR3 is made up of 15 amino acids. Per the germline V gene, CDR1 is MNHNS and CDR2 is SASEGT.

The clonotype comes from an elderly man in good health. This chain uses TRBV6-1 with TRBJ1-1; possibly TRBD1 for D (5 bases). What was sequenced was blood. Here the CDR3 DNA reads TGTGCCAGCAGTGAGGGCAGAAGCAGGGTGACTGAAGCTTTCTTT. Translating gives CASSEGRSRVTEAFF.